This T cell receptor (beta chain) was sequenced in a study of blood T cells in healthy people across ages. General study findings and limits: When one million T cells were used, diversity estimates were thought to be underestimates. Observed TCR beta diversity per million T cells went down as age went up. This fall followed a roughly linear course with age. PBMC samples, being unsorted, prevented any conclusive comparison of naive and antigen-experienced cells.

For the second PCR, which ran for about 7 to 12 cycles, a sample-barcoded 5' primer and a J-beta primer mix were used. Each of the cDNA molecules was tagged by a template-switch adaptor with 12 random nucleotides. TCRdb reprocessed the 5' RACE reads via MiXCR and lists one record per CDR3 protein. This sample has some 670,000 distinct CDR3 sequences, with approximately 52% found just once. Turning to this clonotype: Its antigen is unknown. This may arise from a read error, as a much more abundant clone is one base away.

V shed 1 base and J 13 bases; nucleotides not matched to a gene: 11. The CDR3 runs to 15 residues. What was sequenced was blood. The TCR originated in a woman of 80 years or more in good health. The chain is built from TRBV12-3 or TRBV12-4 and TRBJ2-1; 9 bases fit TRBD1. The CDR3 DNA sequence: TGTGCCAGCAGTTTAGGGACAGGGGTTCAAGAGACCCAGTTCTTC. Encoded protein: CASSLGTGVQETQFF.